The sequence of this T cell receptor beta chain was determined in a study of control samples from healthy donors and cancer patients. This clone was seen once. The germline V and J ends were trimmed by 4 bases and 4 bases, with 10 bases remaining between them. The CDR3 runs 13 residues. Germline loops: CDR1 SNHLY, CDR2 FYNNEI. Produced via immunoSEQ multiplex PCR; TCRdb's table is partial and in-frame only. The sample shows 64,000 or so clones, roughly 90% of them seen only once. The TCR sequence derives from a man aged 35 to 55 with colorectal cancer. The chain joins TRBV2 to TRBJ1-2, with D perhaps matching TRBD1 (5 bases). Sequenced: PBMCs. The CDR3 nucleotides read TGTGCCAGCAGTGTCAAAACAGGCTATGGCTACACCTTC. It translates to CASSVKTGYGYTF. The whole variable domain, filled in from reference TRBV2 and TRBJ1-2, reads EPEVTQTPSHQVTQMGQEVILRCVPISNHLYFYWYRQILGQKVEFLVSFYNNEISEKSEIFDDQFSVERPDGSNFTLKIRSTKLEDSAMYFCASSVKTGYGYTFGSGTRLTVV.